The present T cell receptor (beta chain) was sequenced within a study of T cells in Graves' hyperthyroidism and ophthalmopathy. The study, taken as a whole, reports: A model of 13 V-J features distinguished ophthalmopathy from stable hyperthyroidism.

Lactation, pregnancy, other autoimmune disease or uncontrolled infection excluded patients. CDR3 length equals 13 residues. Amplification yielded TCR beta CDR3 regions, with RNA transcripts as the source. Researchers ran a first-round RT-PCR on the TCR CDR3 using the HTBI primer set. TCRdb re-analysed the multiplex PCR reads in MiXCR, keeping a single row per CDR3 protein. The data show around 700,000 distinct CDR3 sequences, about a third seen once. Points on this clonotype: No antigen is known for it. A junction boundary mismatches the germline segment, possibly from a read error.

V and J are TRBV12-3 or TRBV12-4 and TRBJ2-2; a possible D gene is TRBD2 (5 bases). This receptor was taken from a woman aged 40-49 years with Graves' hyperthyroidism. The material sequenced was blood. CDR3 bases: TGTGCCAGCAGTTACAGTAGCACCGGGGAGCTGCTTTTT. Amino acid sequence: CASSYSSTGELLF.